The TCR beta chain under discussion was sequenced for a study of beta chain features in type 1 diabetes. Germline V gives CDR1 SGHRS, CDR2 YFSETQ. The V end lost 4 bases, the J end lost 5 bases, and 15 bases lay between the germline ends. The CDR3 has 14 residues. This clone was picked up a small number of times. As every portion of the isolated RNA was reverse transcribed, the sequencing read expressed TCRB transcripts. Clones were sequenced by immunoSEQ multiplex PCR, and TCRdb holds only the in-frame ones, with some missing. The sample yields around 250,000 clones, 25% to 30% seen once. Sequenced input: central memory CD4+ T cells from blood. J is TRBJ2-5 and V is TRBV5-1; D ambiguous. The TCR comes from a man aged 25-40 years in good health. The CDR3 nucleotides read TGCGCCAGCAGCCGGACCGCGCAGCAGGAGACCCAGTACTTC. Encoded protein: CASSRTAQQETQYF.